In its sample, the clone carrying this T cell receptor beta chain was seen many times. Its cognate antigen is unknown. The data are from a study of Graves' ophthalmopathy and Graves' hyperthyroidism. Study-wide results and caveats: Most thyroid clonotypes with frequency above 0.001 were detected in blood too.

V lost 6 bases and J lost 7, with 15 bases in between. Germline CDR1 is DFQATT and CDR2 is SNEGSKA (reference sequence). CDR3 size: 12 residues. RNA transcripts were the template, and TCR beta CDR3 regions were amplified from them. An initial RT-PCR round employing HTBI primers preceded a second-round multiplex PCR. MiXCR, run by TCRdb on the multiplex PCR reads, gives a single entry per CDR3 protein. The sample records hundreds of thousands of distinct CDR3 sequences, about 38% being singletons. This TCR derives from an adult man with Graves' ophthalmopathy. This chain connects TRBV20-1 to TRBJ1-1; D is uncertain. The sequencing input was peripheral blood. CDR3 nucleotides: TGCAGTGCCCAAGAGGCAATGGGTGAAGCTTTCTTT. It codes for CSAQEAMGEAFF.